These 22 T cell receptor beta chains were all obtained from the same sample, sequenced in a study of breast tumors, draining lymph nodes, adjacent tissues. Axillary draining lymph nodes of breast cancer patients supplied the node samples. TCRdb reprocessed the multiplex PCR reads with MiXCR, giving one entry per CDR3 protein. The sample yields under 250,000 distinct CDR3 sequences, approximately 29% seen once. Sequenced input: axillary lymph node tissue. The receptors stem from a female donor with breast cancer. Some clones in this sample may be carry-over from other donors' samples.

This clonotype was picked up many times. The chain carries TRBV6-5 and TRBJ2-1, with D uncertain. CDR3 size: 13 residues. Deletions cut 6 bases from V and 13 bases from J, with 19 bases between. Germline CDR1 and CDR2: MNHEY and SVGAGI. This chain's CDR3 is CASSPRLAAFQFF. The DNA of the CDR3 is TGTGCCAGCAGCCCACGACTGGCTGCGTTCCAGTTCTTC.

This clonotype was observed a few times. The V call is TRBV27, the J call TRBJ1-5; no clear D. The CDR3 extends over 17 amino acids. CDR1 is MNHEY and CDR2 is SMNVEV in the germline V gene (reference sequence). Trimming removed 5 bases from V and 0 bases from J, with 17 bases in between. The CDR3 sequence is CASSPHRTEYSNQPQHF. The CDR3 DNA sequence: TGTGCCAGCAGTCCACATAGGACGGAGTATAGCAATCAGCCCCAGCATTTT.

This clonotype was recorded many times. This rearrangement joins TRBV11-1 to TRBJ2-2, with 8 bases lining up with TRBD2. The CDR3 has 15 residues. V gave up 3 bases and J gave up 8 bases; unmatched junction bases: 8. Germline CDR1 SGHAT, CDR2 FQDESV (reference sequence). CDR3 sequence reads: CASSLNSGSGGELFF. The CDR3 DNA reads TGTGCCAGCAGCTTGAACAGCGGGAGTGGAGGGGAGCTGTTTTTT.

A remark on this clonotype: It may be a read error: a sequence one base away is much more abundant. The gene calls are TRBV5-6 and TRBJ2-5; D possibly corresponds to TRBD1 (6 bases). This CDR3 is 12 amino acids long. The germline V gene has CDR1 SGHDT and CDR2 YYEEEE. CDR3 coding DNA: TGTGCCAGCGGCGACAGGCAAGCGACCCAGTACTTC. This sequence encodes CASGDRQATQYF. Supplemented by reference TRBV5-6 and TRBJ2-5, the full variable domain reads DAGVTQSPTHLIKTRGQQVTLRCSPKSGHDTVSWYQQALGQGPQFIFQYYEEEERQRGNFPDRFSGHQFPNYSSELNVNALLLGDSALYLCASGDRQATQYFGPGTRLLVL.

The sample holds a few counts of this clonotype. A junction end diverges from the germline sequence, so it may reflect a read error. This rearrangement joins TRBV3-1 to TRBJ2-5; D gene unclear. This CDR3 region has 15 residues. CDR1 is LGHDT and CDR2 is YNNKEL in the germline V gene (reference sequence). CDR3 in amino acids: CASRQDLVSRETQYF. The DNA for the CDR3 is TGTGCCAGCAGGCAAGATCTTGTTAGCAGGGAGACCCAGTACTTC.

With respect to this clonotype: A much larger clone is a single base away; this may be a read error. The rearrangement joins TRBV13 to TRBJ2-3; 8 bases fit TRBD2. CDR3 length: 15 residues. Germline trimming cut 4 bases from V and 2 bases from J; bases unmatched to any gene: 5. Per germline, CDR1 PRHDT and CDR2 FYEKMQ (reference sequence). The CDR3 bases are TGTGCCAGCAGCTGGCAGCGGGGGATCACAGATACGCAGTATTTT. It yields the protein CASSWQRGITDTQYF.

The CDR3 DNA reads as TGTGCCAGCAGCTATCGATGGGAGACCCAGTACTTC. Its translation is CASSYRWETQYF. This chain joins TRBV5-6 and TRBJ2-5, with no clear D. V was pared by 3 bases and J by 5 bases, with 8 bases between. Per the germline V gene, CDR1 is SGHDT and CDR2 is YYEEEE. The CDR3 covers 12 residues.

The table lists this clonotype with many counts. The rearrangement joins TRBV19 to TRBJ2-1; TRBD2 is a possible D gene (6 bases). V was shortened by 4 bases and J by 7 bases, with 11 bases between the two germline ends. The germline gives CDR1 LNHDA, CDR2 SQIVND (reference sequence). This CDR3 spans 13 amino acids. CDR3 amino acids: CASSSGTNNEQFF. The CDR3 DNA reads TGTGCCAGTAGTAGCGGGACCAATAATGAGCAGTTCTTC.

This clonotype was recorded many times. The genes are TRBV11-2 and TRBJ2-7; 8 nucleotides align to TRBD1. V dropped 3 bases and J dropped 4; count of bases not matched to a gene: 8. CDR3 size: 15 residues. Germline CDR1 SGHAT, CDR2 FQNNGV. The DNA of the CDR3 is TGTGCCAGCAGCTTGGGTCAGGGGGCGAGGTACGAGCAGTACTTC. Its protein product is CASSLGQGARYEQYF. Supplemented by reference TRBV11-2 and TRBJ2-7, the full variable domain reads EAGVAQSPRYKIIEKRQSVAFWCNPISGHATLYWYQQILGQGPKLLIQFQNNGVVDDSQLPKDRFSAERLKGVDSTLKIQPAKLEDSAVYLCASSLGQGARYEQYFGPGTRLTVT.

This clonotype has a handful of counts. A much larger clone is a single base away; this may be a read error. The gene calls are TRBV7-2 and TRBJ2-1; possibly TRBD2 for D (6 bases). From germline, CDR1 is SGHTA and CDR2 FQGNSA. The CDR3 contains 15 residues. CDR3 in amino acids: CASSRTGTAYNEQLF. CDR3 sequence (DNA): TGTGCCAGCAGTAGGACCGGGACTGCATACAATGAGCAGCTCTTC.

This clonotype was counted many times. The CDR3: CASTDPQGVGNQPQHF. The CDR3 nucleotides are TGTGCCAGCACGGATCCCCAGGGAGTTGGCAATCAGCCCCAGCATTTT. The V and J genes are TRBV6-2 or TRBV6-3 and TRBJ1-5; possibly TRBD1 for D (5 bases). The CDR3 spans 16 residues. With 7 bases removed from V and 2 bases from J, the gap between germline ends came to 18 bases. CDR1 and CDR2 from the germline V gene are MNHEY and SVGEGT.

The rearrangement uses TRBV12-3 or TRBV12-4 and TRBJ1-3, with D unclear. V was cut by 2 bases and J by 7 bases, with 9 bases left in between. The CDR3 contains 13 residues. The CDR3 here is CASSLTAKNTIYF. The CDR3 DNA reads as TGTGCCAGCAGTTTAACCGCCAAGAACACCATATATTTT.

The gene calls are TRBV5-8 and TRBJ1-1; D gene uncertain. V lost 1 base and J lost 3, with 10 bases in between. The germline V gene encodes CDR1 SGHTS and CDR2 YDEGEE. This CDR3 contains 14 residues. The CDR3 region has the DNA TGTGCCAGCAGCTTGTCTAGGCCCCACACTGAAGCTTTCTTT. Encoded protein: CASSLSRPHTEAFF.

This clonotype occurred many times. This chain uses TRBV6-4 with TRBJ2-2, with a tentative D call TRBD2 (5 bases). The germline V gene encodes CDR1 MRHNA and CDR2 SNTAGT. The CDR3 has 16 amino acids. V lost 3 bases to trimming and J lost 0 bases, with 11 bases between them. The CDR3 sequence is CASSEQALANTGELFF. CDR3 coding DNA: TGTGCCAGCAGTGAGCAGGCACTAGCGAACACCGGGGAGCTGTTTTTT.

The rearrangement joins TRBV29-1 to TRBJ1-2; D not certain. The V and J ends lost 7 bases and 8 bases respectively, with 17 bases between them. The germline V gene has CDR1 SQVTM and CDR2 ANQGSEA. The CDR3 sequence is 12 residues long. As DNA, the CDR3 is TGCAGCGCTAACGAAGGAGGATACGGCTACACCTTC. Translated: CSANEGGYGYTF.

This clonotype was observed a few times. The V and J genes are TRBV4-2 and TRBJ2-1; D might be TRBD2 (5 bases). V was cut by 0 bases and J by 6 bases, with 21 bases left in between. Germline assignment: CDR1 LGHNA and CDR2 YNFKEQ. The CDR3 is made up of 18 amino acids. The CDR3 DNA is TGTGCCAGCAGCCAAGATGAGGGCGCTGAGGGAGTAGGCAATGAGCAGTTCTTC. This codes for CASSQDEGAEGVGNEQFF.

This clonotype showed up many times. V usage is TRBV7-8 and J usage is TRBJ2-5; D tentatively reads TRBD1 or TRBD2 (5 bases each). The germline V gene encodes CDR1 SGHVS and CDR2 FQNEAQ. V shed 2 bases and J shed 4 bases, with 17 bases lying between them. The CDR3 spans 16 residues. CDR3 region: CASSLQGSGSLETQYF. The CDR3 DNA sequence: TGTGCCAGCAGCTTACAGGGTTCGGGATCTCTAGAGACCCAGTACTTC.

This clonotype has at least ten counts. The genes are TRBV20-1 and TRBJ1-3; D gene unclear. Germline values: CDR1 DFQATT, CDR2 SNEGSKA (reference sequence). Between the trimmed V and J ends, which lost 6 bases and 0 bases, there was a span of 12 bases. The CDR3 extends over 14 amino acids. The CDR3 loop reads CSAPSRGSGNTIYF. The CDR3 DNA reads as TGCAGTGCCCCATCCCGAGGCTCTGGAAACACCATATATTTT.

The table lists this clonotype with a few counts. J is TRBJ2-7 and V is TRBV28; D is perhaps TRBD2 (5 bases). CDR3 length equals 16 residues. The V end lost 7 bases, the J end lost 2 bases, and 21 bases lay between the germline ends. Germline V gives CDR1 MDHEN, CDR2 SYDVKM. The CDR3 loop is CASNREKRLSPYEQYF. The CDR3 region has the DNA TGTGCCAGCAATAGAGAAAAGCGGCTTTCTCCCTACGAGCAGTACTTC.

This clonotype was seen ten or more times. The V and J genes are TRBV11-2 and TRBJ2-7, with D possibly matching TRBD1 (6 bases). The CDR3 extends over 15 amino acids. The V and J ends lost 0 bases and 3 bases respectively, with 12 bases between them. CDR1 SGHAT and CDR2 FQNNGV come from the germline V gene. As DNA, the CDR3 is TGTGCCAGCAGCTTAGATACAGGGCTCCTCTACGAGCAGTACTTC. The encoded protein is CASSLDTGLLYEQYF.

This clonotype occurred many times. The chain combines TRBV5-1 with TRBJ2-7; D call uncertain. V was clipped by 3 bases and J by 0 bases, with 16 bases between them. The CDR3 spans 16 residues. Germline CDR1 reads SGHRS; CDR2 reads YFSETQ. The CDR3 sequence: CASSSRTEPSSYEQYF. The CDR3 nucleotides are TGCGCCAGCAGCTCAAGGACGGAACCTAGCTCCTACGAGCAGTACTTC.

This clonotype was seen many times. The chain has TRBV12-3 or TRBV12-4 and TRBJ2-7; perhaps TRBD1 as D (5 bases). Trimming took 3 bases from V and 0 from J, leaving 18 bases between them. The CDR3 loop spans 17 amino acids. For the CDR3, the DNA is TGTGCCAGCAGTTTCGGGCGGTTCGGAGACAGCTCCTACGAGCAGTACTTC. Amino acid sequence: CASSFGRFGDSSYEQYF.